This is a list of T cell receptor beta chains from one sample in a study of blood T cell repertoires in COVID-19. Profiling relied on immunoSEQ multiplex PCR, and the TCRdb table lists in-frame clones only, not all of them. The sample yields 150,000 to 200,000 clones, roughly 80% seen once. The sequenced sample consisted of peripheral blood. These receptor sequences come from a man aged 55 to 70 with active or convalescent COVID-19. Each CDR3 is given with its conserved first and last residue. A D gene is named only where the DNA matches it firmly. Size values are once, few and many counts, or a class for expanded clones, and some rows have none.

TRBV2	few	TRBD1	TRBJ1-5	TGTGCCAGCAGTGCTCCAGGACAGGGCAGTCAGCCCCAGCATTTT	CASSAPGQGSQPQHF
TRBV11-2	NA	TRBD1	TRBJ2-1	TGTGCCAGCAGCTTAACGGGGACAGGGGGTGGCTACAATGAGCAGTTCTTC	CASSLTGTGGGYNEQFF
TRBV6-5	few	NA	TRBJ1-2	TGTGCCAGCAGTTACTCAGCGGGGATCGGCTACACCTTC	CASSYSAGIGYTF
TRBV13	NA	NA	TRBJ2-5	TGTGCCAGCAGCCCAAGCGTCCAAGAGACCCAGTACTTC	CASSPSVQETQYF
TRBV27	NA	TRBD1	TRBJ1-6	TGTGCCAGCAGTCTGGTCGGGACAGGGATCGCCTATAATTCACCCCTCCACTTT	CASSLVGTGIAYNSPLHF
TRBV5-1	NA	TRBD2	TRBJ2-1	TGCGCCAGCACCAATGAACTAGCGGGAGGGTTGAATGAGCAGTTCTTC	CASTNELAGGLNEQFF
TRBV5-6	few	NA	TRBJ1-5	TGTGCCAGCACCAATTGGGGGGGGCCTCAGTCCCCAGGGCAGCATTTT	CASTNWGGPQSPGQHF
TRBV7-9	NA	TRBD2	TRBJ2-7	TGTGCCAGCAGTCTAGCGGGCTCCTACGAGCAGTACTTC	CASSLAGSYEQYF
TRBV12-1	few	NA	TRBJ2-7	TGTGCCAGCAGCCGATTACCGGGACTAGCGGGAGGGAGCTCCTACGAGCAGTACTTC	CASSRLPGLAGGSSYEQYF
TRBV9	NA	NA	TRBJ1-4	TGTGCCAGCAGCGTAGGAGGTTGGGCGGGGAATGAAAAACTGTTTTTT	CASSVGGWAGNEKLFF
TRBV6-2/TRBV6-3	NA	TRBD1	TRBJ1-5	TGTGCCAGCAGTTACCGATCGACAGGGATTAGCAATCAGCCCCAGCATTTT	CASSYRSTGISNQPQHF
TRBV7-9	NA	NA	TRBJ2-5	TGTGCCAGCAGCTCGGACTGGGCCGGGGAGACCCAGTACTTC	CASSSDWAGETQYF
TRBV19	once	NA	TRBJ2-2	TGTGCCAGTAGTAGCCAGGGGGAGGTCGGGGAGCTGTTTTTT	CASSSQGEVGELFF
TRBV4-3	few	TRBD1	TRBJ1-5	TGCGCCAGCAGCCCCGGTAGGGGACAGGGGGGAAGGTGGCCCCAGCATTTT	CASSPGRGQGGRWPQHF
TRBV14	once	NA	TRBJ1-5	TGTGCCAGCAGCCAAGAATGCTGGGGCAGGAGTGATAGCAATCAGCCCCAGCATTTT	CASSQECWGRSDSNQPQHF
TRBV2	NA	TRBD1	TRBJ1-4	TGTGCCAGCAGGTGGACAGGGAAAAATGAAAAACTGTTTTTT	CASRWTGKNEKLFF
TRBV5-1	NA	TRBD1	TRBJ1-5	TGCGCCAGCAGCGTGGGACAGGGGGATCAGCCCCAGCATTTT	CASSVGQGDQPQHF
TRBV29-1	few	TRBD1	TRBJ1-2	TGCAGCGTTGAAGATGGGACAGGGCCCCTTCTATTAGGCTACACCTTC	CSVEDGTGPLLLGYTF
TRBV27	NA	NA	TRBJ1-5	TGTGCCAGCAGTACCCTAGCAGGGGGCAATCAGCCCCAGCATTTT	CASSTLAGGNQPQHF
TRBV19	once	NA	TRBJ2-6	TGTGCCAGACTCACCCAGGGATGCGCTGGGGCCAACGTCCTGACTTTC	CARLTQGCAGANVLTF
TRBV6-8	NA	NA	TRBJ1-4	TGTGCCAGGCCCGCCGGGGAAAAACTGTTTTTT	CARPAGEKLFF
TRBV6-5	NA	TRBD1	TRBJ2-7	TGTGCCAGCAGGGACCGGGACAGGAGTACCTACGAGCAGTACTTC	CASRDRDRSTYEQYF
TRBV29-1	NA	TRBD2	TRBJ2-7	TGCAGCGTTGGGGTCCTGGCGGGAGGCTCCTACGAGCAGTACTTC	CSVGVLAGGSYEQYF
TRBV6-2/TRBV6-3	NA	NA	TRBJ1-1	TGTGCCAGCAGTCAAGGGCAGCGGGCTTTCTTT	CASSQGQRAFF
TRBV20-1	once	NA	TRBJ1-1	TGCAGTGCTAGTCCCGGGGAGGTCGCCACTGAAGCTTTCTTT	CSASPGEVATEAFF
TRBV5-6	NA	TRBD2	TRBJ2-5	TGTGCCAGCAGCCTCCTAGCGGGAGGTTCGGAGACCCAGTACTTC	CASSLLAGGSETQYF
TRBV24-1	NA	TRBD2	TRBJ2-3	TGTGCCACCAGTGACCCGGGACTAGGGGTAGATACGCAGTATTTT	CATSDPGLGVDTQYF
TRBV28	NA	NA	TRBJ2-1	TGTGCCAGCAGTCAGCGAGTTCCCTACAATGAGCAGTTCTTC	CASSQRVPYNEQFF
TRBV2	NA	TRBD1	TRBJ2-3	TGTGCCAGCAGTGAGCAGGGGGTGACAGATACGCAGTATTTT	CASSEQGVTDTQYF
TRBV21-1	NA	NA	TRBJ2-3	TGTGCCAGCAGCAAAAGGACAGGGAACACGGCAGATACGCAGTATTTT	CASSKRTGNTADTQYF
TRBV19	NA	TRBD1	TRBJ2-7	TGTGCCAGTAGTATTCGTGCAGGACAGGGGAGCTCCTACGAGCAGTACTTC	CASSIRAGQGSSYEQYF
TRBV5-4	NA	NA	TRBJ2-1	TGTGCCAGCAGAACGGACATTACCTACAATGAGCAGTTCTTC	CASRTDITYNEQFF
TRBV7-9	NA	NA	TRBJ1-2	TGTGCCAGCAACTACAGGGTTCAGGACGGCTACACCTTC	CASNYRVQDGYTF
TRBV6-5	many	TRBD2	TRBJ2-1	TGTGCCAGCAGTTACGGGACTAGCGGGAGCGGCGAGCAGTTCTTC	CASSYGTSGSGEQFF
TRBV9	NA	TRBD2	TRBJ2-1	TGTGCCAGCAGCCTCGCGGAGGTAGCGGGGGAGGGTGAGCAGTTCTTC	CASSLAEVAGEGEQFF
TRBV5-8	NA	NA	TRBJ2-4	TGTGCCAGCAGCTTGGCGCGGGTCCTTAAAAACATTCAGTACTTC	CASSLARVLKNIQYF
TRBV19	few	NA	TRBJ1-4	TGTGCCAGTAGTCAACAGGGAGAAAATGAAAAACTGTTTTTT	CASSQQGENEKLFF
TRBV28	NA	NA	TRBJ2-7	TGTGCCAGCAGTTTAGACAGAGTTTACGAGCAGTACTTC	CASSLDRVYEQYF
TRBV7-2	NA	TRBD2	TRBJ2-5	TGTGCCAGCAGCTTTACTAGCGGGAGAGAGACCCAGTACTTC	CASSFTSGRETQYF
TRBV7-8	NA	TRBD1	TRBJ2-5	TGTGCCAGCAGCTTCATGGGACAGGGGGCATTAGAGACCCAGTACTTC	CASSFMGQGALETQYF
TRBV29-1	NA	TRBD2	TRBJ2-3	TGCAGCGTCCTAGGGCGGGAGCAGACAGATACGCAGTATTTT	CSVLGREQTDTQYF
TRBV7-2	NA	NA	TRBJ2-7	TGTGCCAGCAGCTTATTTTCAGGATACGAGCAGTACTTC	CASSLFSGYEQYF
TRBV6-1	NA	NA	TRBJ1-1	TGTGCCAGCAGTGAACAGGGGAATTTGAACACTGAAGCTTTCTTT	CASSEQGNLNTEAFF
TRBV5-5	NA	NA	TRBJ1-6	TGTGCCAGCAGCTTGGAGATAGTTAATAATTCACCCCTCCACTTT	CASSLEIVNNSPLHF
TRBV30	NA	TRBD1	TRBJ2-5	TGTGCCTGGGGTGGGACAGGACTTCGAGAGACCCAGTACTTC	CAWGGTGLRETQYF
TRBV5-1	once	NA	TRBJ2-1	TGCGCCAGCAGCTCGCTGGGTCGGGAGCCCTACAATGAGCAGTTCTTC	CASSSLGREPYNEQFF
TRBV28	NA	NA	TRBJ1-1	TGTGCCAGCACCCCCGCGGGGGGGAGCACTGAAGCTTTCTTT	CASTPAGGSTEAFF
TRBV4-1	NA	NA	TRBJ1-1	TGCGCCAGCAGCGGTTTTAGCCCTGAAGCTTTCTTT	CASSGFSPEAFF
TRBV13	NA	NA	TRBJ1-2	TGTGCCAGCAGCGCGGGCTCAGGTTCGTCCTCCTATGGCTACACCTTC	CASSAGSGSSSYGYTF
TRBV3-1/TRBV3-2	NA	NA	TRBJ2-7	TGTGCCAGCAGCCAAGCGCCGCCTAACCCCAACGAGCAGTACTTC	CASSQAPPNPNEQYF